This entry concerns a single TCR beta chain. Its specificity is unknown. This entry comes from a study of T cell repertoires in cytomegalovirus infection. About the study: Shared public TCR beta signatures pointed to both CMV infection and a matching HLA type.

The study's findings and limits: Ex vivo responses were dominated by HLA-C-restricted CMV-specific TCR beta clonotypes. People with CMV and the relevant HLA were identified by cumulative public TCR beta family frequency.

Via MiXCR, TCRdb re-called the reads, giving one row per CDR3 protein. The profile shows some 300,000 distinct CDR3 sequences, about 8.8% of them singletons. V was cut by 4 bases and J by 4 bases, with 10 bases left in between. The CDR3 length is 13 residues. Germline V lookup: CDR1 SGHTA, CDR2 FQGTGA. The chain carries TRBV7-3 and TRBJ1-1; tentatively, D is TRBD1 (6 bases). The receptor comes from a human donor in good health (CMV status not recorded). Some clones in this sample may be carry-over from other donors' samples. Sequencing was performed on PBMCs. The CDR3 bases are TGTGCCAGCAGCTCAGGGGCGACCACTGAAGCTTTCTTT. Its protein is CASSSGATTEAFF.